The 17 T cell receptor beta chains in this list originate from one sample, sequenced in a study of cytomegalovirus exposure and HLA in healthy donors. In the PCR, 60 Vbeta and 13 Jbeta primers were used. Clones were read by immunoSEQ multiplex PCR, and TCRdb kept only the in-frame ones, dropping some. Of 200,000 to 250,000 clones listed, about 83% are singletons. Sequenced sample: PBMCs. The receptors stem from a human donor in good health.

The chain recombines TRBV5-1 with TRBJ1-1; 8 bases are shared with TRBD1. The CDR3 has 16 amino acids. V shed 6 bases and J 2 bases; nucleotides not matched to a gene: 12. CDR1 SGHRS and CDR2 YFSETQ come from the germline V gene. This CDR3 reads CASTRGQETLNTEAFF. The CDR3 DNA is TGCGCCAGCACCAGGGGACAGGAAACTCTTAACACTGAAGCTTTCTTT.

The gene calls are TRBV28 and TRBJ2-7; TRBD2 aligns across 9 bases. V lost 6 bases to trimming and J lost 5 bases; unmatched junction nucleotides: 8. The germline V gene encodes CDR1 MDHEN and CDR2 SYDVKM. CDR3 length equals 14 residues. The CDR3 loop is CASRTGTSTHEQYF. The CDR3 DNA reads TGTGCCAGCAGGACCGGGACTAGCACCCACGAGCAGTACTTC.

The chain combines TRBV19 with TRBJ1-4; D is unclear. The V end lost 7 bases, the J end lost 0 bases, and 15 bases lay between the germline ends. Germline V lookup: CDR1 LNHDA, CDR2 SQIVND (reference sequence). This CDR3 comprises 16 residues. DNA of the CDR3: TGTGCCAGTACGGTGCGGCCCTATGCAACTAATGAAAAACTGTTTTTT. Translating gives CASTVRPYATNEKLFF.

This rearrangement joins TRBV28 to TRBJ2-5, with 10 bases aligning to TRBD1. The V segment lost 5 bases and the J segment 5 bases; nucleotides outside the gene matches: 8. CDR1 and CDR2 from the germline V gene are MDHEN and SYDVKM. The CDR3 sequence is 15 residues long. In nucleotides, the CDR3 is TGTGCCAGCAGTAAGACAGGGGGCACTTGGGAGACCCAGTACTTC. The encoded protein is CASSKTGGTWETQYF.

This chain joins TRBV7-2 and TRBJ2-5, with D perhaps TRBD2 (6 bases). Per the germline V gene, CDR1 is SGHTA and CDR2 is FQGNSA. The V gene lost 6 bases and the J gene lost 0 bases, with 17 bases spanning the gap. The CDR3 contains 16 residues. The CDR3 DNA sequence: TGTGCCAGCAGACTCCCGGGTAGCGGAGACCAAGAGACCCAGTACTTC. It is translated as CASRLPGSGDQETQYF. Drawing the rest from reference TRBV7-2 and TRBJ2-5, the complete variable domain is GAGVSQSPSNKVTEKGKDVELRCDPISGHTALYWYRQSLGQGLEFLIYFQGNSAPDKSGLPSDRFSAERTGGSVSTLTIQRTQQEDSAVYLCASRLPGSGDQETQYFGPGTRLLVL.

A single count supports this clone. This chain joins TRBV5-4 and TRBJ2-7; 8 nucleotides align to TRBD1. V was clipped by 1 base and J by 8 bases; unmatched bases: 8. The V gene's germline CDR1 is SGHNT and CDR2 YYREEE (reference sequence). The CDR3 consists of 14 residues. CDR3 nucleotides: TGTGCCAGCAGCTTGACCCAGGGGGCAAGCAAGCAGTACTTC. It encodes CASSLTQGASKQYF.

The rearrangement links TRBV29-1 to TRBJ2-1; D uncertain. Germline CDR1 reads SQVTM; CDR2 reads ANQGSEA. This CDR3 is 15 amino acids long. The V end lost 6 bases, the J end lost 4 bases, and 19 bases lay between the germline ends. CDR3 bases: TGCAGCGTCGTCCTCCGCCTAACAGATTACAATGAGCAGTTCTTC. Translating it yields CSVVLRLTDYNEQFF.

This clone has just a few counts. The V gene is TRBV4-3, the J gene TRBJ1-4, with TRBD1 identical over 11 bases. This CDR3 is built from 16 residues. V was clipped by 1 base and J by 6 bases; unmatched bases: 4. In germline, CDR1 is LGHNA, CDR2 YSLEER. The CDR3 DNA reads as TGCGCCAGCAGCCAAGTAGGGACAGGGGGTTATGAAAAACTGTTTTTT. Translating it yields CASSQVGTGGYEKLFF.

V and J are TRBV9 and TRBJ2-1; 9 bases match TRBD1. This CDR3 is built from 20 residues. Looked up from germline, CDR1 is SGDLS and CDR2 is YYNGEE. Germline trimming cut 2 bases from V and 0 bases from J; bases unmatched to any gene: 15. CDR3 in amino acids: CASSVGQGSFGGGSYNEQFF. The CDR3 nucleotides are TGTGCCAGCAGCGTCGGACAGGGGAGTTTCGGCGGGGGCTCCTACAATGAGCAGTTCTTC.

The chain joins TRBV6-5 to TRBJ2-3; D not certain. CDR3 length: 16 amino acids. V dropped 0 bases and J dropped 2 bases, with 12 bases sitting between them. CDR1 is MNHEY, CDR2 SVGAGI, per germline. The CDR3 loop reads CASSYSQSRITDTQYF. CDR3 DNA sequence: TGTGCCAGCAGTTACTCCCAAAGTAGAATCACAGATACGCAGTATTTT.

The chain links TRBV27 to TRBJ2-7; 9 nucleotides line up with TRBD1. V was pared by 8 bases and J by 6 bases, with 8 bases of the junction left unmatched. Germline CDR1 MNHEY, CDR2 SMNVEV (reference sequence). The CDR3 totals 13 residues. For the CDR3, the DNA is TGTGCCAGCTATGCCGCGGGACAGGGCGAGCAGTACTTC. Residues: CASYAAGQGEQYF.

The V and J genes are TRBV20-1 and TRBJ2-1, with D hard to call. This CDR3 spans 11 amino acids. Between the trimmed V and J ends, which lost 3 bases and 8 bases, there was a span of 8 bases. Germline V gives CDR1 DFQATT, CDR2 SNEGSKA (reference sequence). The CDR3 DNA is TGCAGTGCTAGGTTTGAGTATGAGCAGTTCTTC. Translating it yields CSARFEYEQFF.

The rearrangement links TRBV28 to TRBJ2-1; 8 bases agree with TRBD2. The germline CDR1 and CDR2 sequences are MDHEN and SYDVKM. Trimming took 7 bases from V and 7 from J; bases not matched to a gene: 12. The CDR3 loop spans 15 amino acids. As DNA, the CDR3 is TGTGCCAGCATTTCAGCGGGAGCCAGGGAGAATGAGCAGTTCTTC. It specifies CASISAGARENEQFF.

The CDR3 coding sequence is TGTGCCAGCAGCCCCACCCGGGAATATAATGAAAAACTGTTTTTT. As protein: CASSPTREYNEKLFF. The chain uses TRBV7-9 and TRBJ1-4; D is unresolved. This CDR3 contains 15 residues. CDR1 and CDR2 from the germline V gene are SEHNR and FQNEAQ (reference sequence). Trimming stripped 5 bases from V and 4 bases from J, with 14 bases between.

This clone was found a few times. The V gene is TRBV2, the J gene TRBJ2-7; TRBD1 agrees at 8 bases. Germline loops: CDR1 SNHLY, CDR2 FYNNEI. After removal of 6 bases from V and 2 bases from J, the junction contained 3 bases not matched to a gene. The CDR3 runs 13 residues. The CDR3 spells CASRGQGPYEQYF. The CDR3 region has the DNA TGTGCCAGCAGAGGACAGGGTCCCTACGAGCAGTACTTC. The full variable domain, completed using reference TRBV2 and TRBJ2-7, is EPEVTQTPSHQVTQMGQEVILRCVPISNHLYFYWYRQILGQKVEFLVSFYNNEISEKSEIFDDQFSVERPDGSNFTLKIRSTKLEDSAMYFCASRGQGPYEQYFGPGTRLTVT.

This clone came up once. The rearrangement uses TRBV4-2 and TRBJ2-3; D ambiguous. CDR1 is LGHNA and CDR2 is YNFKEQ in the germline V gene. The CDR3 length is 15 residues. Between the trimmed V and J ends, which lost 6 bases and 2 bases, there was a span of 15 bases. The CDR3 loop is CASSPRGDHTDTQYF. CDR3 nucleotide sequence: TGTGCCAGCAGTCCAAGAGGTGACCACACAGATACGCAGTATTTT.

The chain employs TRBV28 and TRBJ2-3; weak D call: TRBD1 (5 bases). Trimming removed 7 bases from V and 3 bases from J, with 26 bases in between. Germline V lookup: CDR1 MDHEN, CDR2 SYDVKM. This CDR3 comprises 18 residues. This CDR3 is CASTSGGVAGISTDTQYF. The CDR3 region has the DNA TGTGCCAGCACCTCCGGCGGTGTTGCAGGGATAAGTACAGATACGCAGTATTTT.